This TCR beta chain was documented in a study of shared clonotypes between healthy human individuals. Study conclusions and caveats: At large depth, rarefaction still showed sorted-subset sequencing to be incomplete.

Donors, healthy HIV-negative adults, lacked recent acute infections or vaccinations. As for this clone: Its target is unknown. Other DNA sequences in the sample encode the same CDR3.

Sequenced by immunoSEQ multiplex PCR; TCRdb stores in-frame clones only, minus some. The sample comprises around 2,000,000 clones, 90% to 95% of which are singletons, and under 0.15% rests with the top ten. The sequenced sample consisted of naive CD4+ T cells sorted from blood. Subset indicated: CD45RA+ positively selected. This TCR was recovered from a man younger than 35 in good health.

CDR3 DNA: TGTGCCAGCAGTTCGAAGTCCTACGAGCAGTACTTC. It encodes CASSSKSYEQYF. The genes are TRBV6-5 and TRBJ2-7, with D hard to call. The CDR3 consists of 12 residues. The germline CDR1 and CDR2 sequences are MNHEY and SVGAGI. Trimming cost V 4 bases and J 1 base, with 5 bases left between them.